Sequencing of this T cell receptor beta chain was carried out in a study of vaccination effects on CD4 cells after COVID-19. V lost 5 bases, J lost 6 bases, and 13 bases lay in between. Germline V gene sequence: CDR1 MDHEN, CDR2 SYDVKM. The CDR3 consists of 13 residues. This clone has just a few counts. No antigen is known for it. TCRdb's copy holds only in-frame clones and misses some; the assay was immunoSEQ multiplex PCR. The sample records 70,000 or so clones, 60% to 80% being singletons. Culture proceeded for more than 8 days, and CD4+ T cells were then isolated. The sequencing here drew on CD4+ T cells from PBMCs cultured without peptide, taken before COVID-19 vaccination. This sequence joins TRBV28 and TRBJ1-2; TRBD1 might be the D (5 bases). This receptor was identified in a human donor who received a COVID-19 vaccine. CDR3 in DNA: TGTGCCAGCAGTGGCGGACGGGGACATGGCTACACCTTC. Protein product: CASSGGRGHGYTF.